Listed here is a single T cell receptor (beta chain). Its target is unknown. This cohort consisted of healthy bone marrow donors. Vbeta (60) and Jbeta (13) primers were used in the PCR. Libraries were prepared by immunoSEQ multiplex PCR; TCRdb keeps only in-frame clonotypes and omits some of them. The sample comprises about 160,000 clones, 70% to 90% of which are singletons, and roughly 2.1% rests with the top ten. Trimming cost V 8 bases and J 1 base, with 11 bases left between them. The CDR3 runs to 12 residues. Germline V gene data show CDR1 as GTSNPN and CDR2 as SVGIG (reference sequence). This sample was taken from a study of cytomegalovirus exposure and HLA in healthy donors. General study results and limits: Prior analysis indicated that the majority of TCR beta V segments exhibited productivity approximately 90% or approximately 30% of the time. Associated with cytomegalovirus, according to the listing, were 150 to 200 TCR beta chains.

Sequenced input: PBMCs. The V and J genes are TRBV30 and TRBJ1-1, with D hard to call. The sequence was collected from a man aged 18 to 29 in good health and CMV-seropositive. The CDR3 nucleotides read TGTGCCCTTGAGAGAGAGAACACTGAAGCTTTCTTT. This gives the protein CALERENTEAFF.